This TCR beta chain emerged from a study of cytomegalovirus exposure and HLA in healthy donors. Regarding the study as a whole: It was confirmed in vitro that a few of the CMV-associated chains were specific for CMV antigens. One cluster of highly shared sequence variants probably arose as a sequencing artifact. Exclusion as indistinguishable affected some V segments, including TRBV6-2 and TRBV6-3.

From germline, CDR1 is KGHSY and CDR2 FQNENV. Trimming took 5 bases from V and 7 from J; bases not matched to a gene: 6. The CDR3 is made up of 14 amino acids. The PCR contained 60 Vbeta and 13 Jbeta primers. Assay used: immunoSEQ multiplex PCR; TCRdb lists only in-frame clones, some missing. Of over 120,000 clones listed, around 79% are singletons. Turning to this clone: Its antigen remains unidentified.

The chain is built from TRBV16 and TRBJ1-4; 8 nucleotides agree with TRBD1. The specimen sequenced was PBMCs. The source of this sequence is a male donor in good health and CMV-seronegative. This CDR3 reads CASSRQGTGEKLFF. CDR3 sequence (DNA): TGTGCCAGCAGCAGACAGGGGACTGGTGAAAAACTGTTTTTT.